The rows below give T cell receptor beta chains drawn from one sample of a study of blood T cell repertoires in COVID-19. Measured with immunoSEQ multiplex PCR; TCRdb has only the in-frame clones, and not every one. Counted here are 150,000 to 200,000 clones, around 89% occurring once; the ten biggest clones make up around 4.8%. Sequencing was done on a sample of peripheral blood. The source of these receptors is a human donor in a cohort sampled during active COVID-19. Each CDR3 is given with its conserved first and last residue. D genes are given only for firm matches. Clone size is given for some rows only: seen once, a few or many times, or a class if the clone is expanded.

J: TRBJ1-1; V: TRBV10-2; D: -; size: -; CDR3: CASKHDRNTEAFF; DNA: TGCGCCAGCAAACATGACAGGAACACTGAAGCTTTCTTT
J: TRBJ2-3; V: TRBV7-2; D: TRBD2; size: -; CDR3: CASSFYLAGADTQYF; DNA: TGTGCCAGCAGCTTTTACTTAGCGGGGGCAGATACGCAGTATTTT
J: TRBJ2-7; V: TRBV10-1; D: TRBD2; size: -; CDR3: CASSVVAGGPYTEQYF; DNA: TGCGCCAGCAGTGTAGTAGCGGGAGGGCCGTACACCGAGCAGTACTTC
J: TRBJ2-1; V: TRBV19; D: TRBD2; size: -; CDR3: CASTTIAGGLSNEQFF; DNA: TGTGCCAGTACCACGATAGCGGGAGGGTTGAGCAATGAGCAGTTCTTC
J: TRBJ1-4; V: TRBV24-1; D: -; size: -; CDR3: CATSDTGTNEKLFF; DNA: TGTGCCACCAGTGATACCGGAACTAATGAAAAACTGTTTTTT
J: TRBJ2-3; V: TRBV5-4; D: TRBD1; size: once; CDR3: CASSQQPGTGDTDTQYF; DNA: TGTGCCAGCAGCCAACAGCCCGGGACAGGGGACACAGATACGCAGTATTTT
J: TRBJ1-5; V: TRBV10-3; D: TRBD1; size: -; CDR3: CAISESGQNNQPQHF; DNA: TGTGCCATCAGTGAATCGGGACAGAACAATCAGCCCCAGCATTTT
J: TRBJ1-1; V: TRBV15; D: -; size: -; CDR3: CATSRDLSWGLNTEAFF; DNA: TGTGCCACCAGCAGAGATCTTAGTTGGGGACTCAACACTGAAGCTTTCTTT
J: TRBJ2-1; V: TRBV6-2/TRBV6-3; D: -; size: -; CDR3: CASSSTLPNNEQFF; DNA: TGTGCCAGCAGTTCAACCCTTCCTAACAATGAGCAGTTCTTC
J: TRBJ2-3; V: TRBV3-1/TRBV3-2; D: -; size: -; CDR3: CASSSPGTLQYF; DNA: TGTGCCAGCAGCTCGCCCGGGACTCTGCAGTATTTT
J: TRBJ1-2; V: TRBV6-4; D: TRBD1; size: -; CDR3: CASSDSGTDTIGYTF; DNA: TGTGCCAGCAGTGACTCGGGGACAGATACTATTGGCTACACCTTC
J: TRBJ2-5; V: TRBV3-1/TRBV3-2; D: TRBD2; size: -; CDR3: CASSPRLAGGQETQYF; DNA: TGTGCCAGCAGCCCACGACTAGCGGGGGGCCAGGAGACCCAGTACTTC
J: TRBJ2-7; V: TRBV28; D: -; size: -; CDR3: CASSFQGRVYF; DNA: TGTGCCAGCAGTTTTCAGGGGCGAGTATACTTC
J: TRBJ2-5; V: TRBV4-2; D: TRBD2; size: -; CDR3: CASSRSGTSGAKSQETQYF; DNA: TGTGCCAGCAGCCGGTCCGGGACTAGCGGGGCCAAATCCCAAGAGACCCAGTACTTC
J: TRBJ1-4; V: TRBV30; D: -; size: once; CDR3: CAWSVVSTNEKLFF; DNA: TGTGCCTGGAGTGTAGTGAGCACTAATGAAAAACTGTTTTTT
J: TRBJ2-5; V: TRBV11-2; D: -; size: -; CDR3: CASTPEAETQYF; DNA: TGTGCCAGCACCCCCGAAGCGGAGACCCAGTACTTC
J: TRBJ2-1; V: TRBV6-4; D: TRBD2; size: -; CDR3: CASRKTSETYNEQFF; DNA: TGTGCCAGCAGAAAGACTAGCGAAACCTACAATGAGCAGTTCTTC
J: TRBJ2-5; V: TRBV5-1; D: TRBD1; size: -; CDR3: CASSSGTASETQYF; DNA: TGCGCCAGCAGCTCCGGGACAGCGTCAGAGACCCAGTACTTC
J: TRBJ1-1; V: TRBV28; D: TRBD1; size: -; CDR3: CASSRQGKNTEAFF; DNA: TGTGCCAGCAGCCGACAGGGTAAGAACACTGAAGCTTTCTTT
J: TRBJ2-3; V: TRBV25-1; D: TRBD1; size: -; CDR3: CASTRRGTGSTDTQYF; DNA: TGTGCCAGCACCCGGCGGGGGACAGGGTCGACAGATACGCAGTATTTT
J: TRBJ1-2; V: TRBV30; D: -; size: -; CDR3: CAWSVVRSDYGYTF; DNA: TGTGCCTGGAGTGTAGTTAGATCGGACTATGGCTACACCTTC
J: TRBJ1-1; V: TRBV30; D: -; size: -; CDR3: CAWSGRGGVYTEAFF; DNA: TGTGCCTGGAGTGGGAGGGGGGGCGTTTACACTGAAGCTTTCTTT
J: TRBJ2-7; V: TRBV2; D: TRBD1; size: -; CDR3: CASSVGRTGDEQYF; DNA: TGTGCCAGCAGTGTGGGCAGGACAGGAGACGAGCAGTACTTC
J: TRBJ1-6; V: TRBV7-2; D: TRBD1; size: -; CDR3: CASSIQQGNSPLHF; DNA: TGTGCCAGCAGCATACAACAGGGGAACTCACCCCTCCACTTT
J: TRBJ1-4; V: TRBV6-2/TRBV6-3; D: TRBD1; size: -; CDR3: CASSLQGAQNEKLFF; DNA: TGTGCCAGCAGCCTACAGGGGGCGCAAAATGAAAAACTGTTTTTT
J: TRBJ1-6; V: TRBV10-3; D: -; size: once; CDR3: CAISPSGLGNSPLHF; DNA: TGTGCCATCAGTCCTTCAGGGTTGGGGAATTCACCCCTCCACTTT
J: TRBJ1-6; V: TRBV6-5; D: -; size: -; CDR3: CASSLGGAGGSPLHF; DNA: TGTGCCAGCAGCCTTGGGGGGGCCGGGGGTTCACCCCTCCACTTT
J: TRBJ2-2; V: TRBV24-1; D: TRBD1; size: -; CDR3: CATSDSKTGLGGSGELFF; DNA: TGTGCCACCAGTGATTCTAAGACAGGGTTAGGCGGGTCCGGGGAGCTGTTTTTT
J: TRBJ2-5; V: TRBV7-2; D: -; size: -; CDR3: CASSLGGRETQYF; DNA: TGTGCCAGCAGCTTAGGGGGGCGGGAGACCCAGTACTTC
J: TRBJ1-2; V: TRBV28; D: -; size: -; CDR3: CASSLGGGAPYGYTF; DNA: TGTGCCAGCAGTTTAGGTGGAGGGGCTCCCTATGGCTACACCTTC
J: TRBJ2-7; V: TRBV5-1; D: TRBD2; size: -; CDR3: CASSPLAGGSYEQYF; DNA: TGCGCCAGCAGCCCTCTAGCGGGAGGATCCTACGAGCAGTACTTC
J: TRBJ1-6; V: TRBV5-1; D: -; size: -; CDR3: CASSSETQSPLHF; DNA: TGCGCCAGCAGCTCGGAGACTCAATCGCCCCTCCACTTT
J: TRBJ1-1; V: TRBV29-1; D: -; size: -; CDR3: CSVERVNTEAFF; DNA: TGCAGCGTGGAGAGAGTGAACACTGAAGCTTTCTTT
J: TRBJ1-5; V: TRBV7-2; D: TRBD1; size: -; CDR3: CASSLWAGGNQPQHF; DNA: TGTGCCAGCAGCTTATGGGCAGGGGGAAATCAGCCCCAGCATTTT
J: TRBJ2-3; V: TRBV5-1; D: -; size: once; CDR3: CASSLGPQGIVADTQYF; DNA: TGCGCCAGCAGCTTGGGCCCCCAGGGGATCGTAGCAGATACGCAGTATTTT
J: TRBJ2-7; V: TRBV29-1; D: -; size: -; CDR3: CSVSLGFSEQYF; DNA: TGCAGCGTTTCACTAGGGTTCTCCGAGCAGTACTTC
J: TRBJ1-6; V: TRBV4-1; D: -; size: few; CDR3: CASSQDPNIFSSPLHF; DNA: TGCGCCAGCAGCCAAGACCCCAACATATTCTCTTCACCCCTCCACTTT
J: TRBJ1-2; V: TRBV18; D: -; size: -; CDR3: CASSPNGRDGYTF; DNA: TGTGCCAGCTCACCAAATGGTAGAGATGGCTACACCTTC
J: TRBJ1-4; V: TRBV4-3; D: -; size: -; CDR3: CASSQQQGATNEKLFF; DNA: TGCGCCAGCAGCCAACAGCAAGGAGCCACCAATGAAAAACTGTTTTTT
J: TRBJ2-3; V: TRBV25-1; D: TRBD1; size: once; CDR3: CASRRGQGASDTQYF; DNA: TGTGCCAGCCGGCGGGGACAGGGGGCTTCAGATACGCAGTATTTT
J: TRBJ2-1; V: TRBV2; D: TRBD2; size: -; CDR3: CASSESGGASHNEQFF; DNA: TGTGCCAGCAGTGAATCGGGGGGGGCCTCGCACAATGAGCAGTTCTTC
J: TRBJ2-7; V: TRBV7-9; D: -; size: -; CDR3: CASSPAGGYYEQYF; DNA: TGTGCCAGCAGCCCGGCCGGGGGATACTACGAGCAGTACTTC
J: TRBJ2-2; V: TRBV2; D: -; size: -; CDR3: CASSEIGASGGELFF; DNA: TGTGCCAGCAGTGAAATTGGGGCTTCTGGCGGGGAGCTGTTTTTT
J: TRBJ2-6; V: TRBV5-4; D: -; size: -; CDR3: CASSLGGRSSGANVLTF; DNA: TGTGCCAGCAGCTTGGGGGGCAGGAGCTCTGGGGCCAACGTCCTGACTTTC
J: TRBJ1-6; V: TRBV7-8; D: -; size: -; CDR3: CASSPRVGNSPLHF; DNA: TGTGCCAGCAGCCCCAGGGTAGGCAATTCACCCCTCCACTTT
J: TRBJ2-7; V: TRBV19; D: TRBD1; size: -; CDR3: CASRRTGTGIYEQYF; DNA: TGTGCCAGTAGGCGAACCGGGACAGGGATCTACGAGCAGTACTTC
J: TRBJ1-6; V: TRBV28; D: -; size: -; CDR3: CASSLFQGSSPLHF; DNA: TGTGCCAGCAGTTTGTTTCAGGGGAGTTCACCCCTCCACTTT
J: TRBJ2-7; V: TRBV7-9; D: -; size: few; CDR3: CASSADGGSTYEQYF; DNA: TGTGCCAGCAGCGCTGATGGAGGCAGTACCTACGAGCAGTACTTC
J: TRBJ2-1; V: TRBV27; D: TRBD2; size: -; CDR3: CASSLRTSGIVGNEQFF; DNA: TGTGCCAGCAGTCTAAGGACTAGCGGGATAGTGGGGAATGAGCAGTTCTTC
J: TRBJ1-6; V: TRBV6-6; D: TRBD1; size: -; CDR3: CASSRNRGLTSPLHF; DNA: TGTGCCAGCAGCCGAAACAGGGGATTGACTTCACCCCTCCACTTT
J: TRBJ1-2; V: TRBV2; D: -; size: once; CDR3: CASSEGGRRYGYTF; DNA: TGTGCCAGCAGTGAGGGGGGGCGCCGGTATGGCTACACCTTC
J: TRBJ1-1; V: TRBV9; D: -; size: -; CDR3: CASSVGTQNTEAFF; DNA: TGTGCCAGCAGCGTAGGGACACAAAACACTGAAGCTTTCTTT
J: TRBJ2-3; V: TRBV9; D: TRBD2; size: -; CDR3: CASSATSGGTDTQYF; DNA: TGTGCCAGCAGCGCCACTAGCGGGGGCACAGATACGCAGTATTTT
J: TRBJ2-7; V: TRBV5-1; D: TRBD1; size: -; CDR3: CASSPTGQGYEQYF; DNA: TGCGCCAGCAGCCCTACGGGACAGGGTTACGAGCAGTACTTC
J: TRBJ1-6; V: TRBV5-6; D: TRBD1; size: -; CDR3: CASSLARGKSPLHF; DNA: TGTGCCAGCAGCTTGGCCAGGGGGAAGTCACCCCTCCACTTT